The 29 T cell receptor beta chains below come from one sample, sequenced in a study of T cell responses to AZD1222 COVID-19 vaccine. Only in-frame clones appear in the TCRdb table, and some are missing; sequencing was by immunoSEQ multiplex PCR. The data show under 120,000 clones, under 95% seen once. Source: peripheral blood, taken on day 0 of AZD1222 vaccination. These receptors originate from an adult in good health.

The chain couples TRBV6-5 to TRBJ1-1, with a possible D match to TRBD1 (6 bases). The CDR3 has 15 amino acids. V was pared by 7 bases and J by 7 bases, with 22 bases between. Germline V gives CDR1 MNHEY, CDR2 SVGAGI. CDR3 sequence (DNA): TGTGCCAGCACCTCTCTCCAGGGGAGAAGGGGTGAAGCTTTCTTT. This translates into CASTSLQGRRGEAFF.

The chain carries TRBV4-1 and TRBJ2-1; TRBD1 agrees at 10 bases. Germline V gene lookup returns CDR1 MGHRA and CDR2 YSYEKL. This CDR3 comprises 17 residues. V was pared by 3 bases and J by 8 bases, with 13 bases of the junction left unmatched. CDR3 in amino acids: CASSQSVPGQGLDEQFF. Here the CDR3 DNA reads TGCGCCAGCAGCCAGTCAGTCCCGGGACAGGGGCTGGATGAGCAGTTCTTC.

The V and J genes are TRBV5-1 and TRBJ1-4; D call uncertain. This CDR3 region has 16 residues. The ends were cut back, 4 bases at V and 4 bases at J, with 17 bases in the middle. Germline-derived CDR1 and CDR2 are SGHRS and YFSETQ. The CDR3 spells CASSHSVAGNNEKLFF. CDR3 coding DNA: TGCGCCAGCAGCCACAGTGTTGCAGGAAATAATGAAAAACTGTTTTTT.

This CDR3 is CASSYSGTALGYTF. The CDR3 region has the DNA TGTGCCAGCAGTTACTCGGGGACAGCGCTTGGCTACACCTTC. The chain couples TRBV6-5 to TRBJ1-2, with TRBD1 identical over 7 bases. This CDR3 has 14 amino acids. The V gene's germline CDR1 is MNHEY and CDR2 SVGAGI. J gave up 7 bases and V 0 bases, and 5 bases lay outside the gene matches.

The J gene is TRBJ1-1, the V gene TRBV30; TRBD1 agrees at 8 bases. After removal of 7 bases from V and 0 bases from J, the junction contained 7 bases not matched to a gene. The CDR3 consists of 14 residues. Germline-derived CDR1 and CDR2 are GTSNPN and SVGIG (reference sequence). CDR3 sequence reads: CALSQGALNTEAFF. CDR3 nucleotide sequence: TGTGCCTTGTCCCAGGGGGCCTTGAACACTGAAGCTTTCTTT.

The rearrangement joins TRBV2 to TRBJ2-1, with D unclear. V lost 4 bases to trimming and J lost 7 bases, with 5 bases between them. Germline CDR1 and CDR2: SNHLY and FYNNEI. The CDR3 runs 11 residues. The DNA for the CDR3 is TGTGCCAGCAGTGGTAAGAATGAGCAGTTCTTC. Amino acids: CASSGKNEQFF.

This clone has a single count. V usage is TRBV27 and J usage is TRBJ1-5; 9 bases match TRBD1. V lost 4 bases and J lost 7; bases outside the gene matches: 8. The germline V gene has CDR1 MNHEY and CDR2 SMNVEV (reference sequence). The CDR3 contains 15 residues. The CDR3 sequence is CASSSFGQGMQPQHF. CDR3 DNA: TGTGCCAGCAGTTCCTTTGGACAGGGGATGCAGCCCCAGCATTTT.

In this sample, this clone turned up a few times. The CDR3: CASNLAGVRDTQYF. In nucleotides, the CDR3 is TGTGCCAGCAATCTAGCGGGAGTCCGAGATACGCAGTATTTT. This rearrangement joins TRBV6-6 to TRBJ2-3; TRBD2 agrees at 10 bases. The germline gives CDR1 MNHNY, CDR2 SVGAGI (reference sequence). V lost 7 bases to trimming and J lost 5 bases; unmatched junction nucleotides: 6. The CDR3 loop spans 14 amino acids.

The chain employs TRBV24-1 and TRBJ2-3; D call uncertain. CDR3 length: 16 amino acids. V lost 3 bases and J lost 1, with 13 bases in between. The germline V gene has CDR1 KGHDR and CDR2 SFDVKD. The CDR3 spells CATSDPARYRTDTQYF. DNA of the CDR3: TGTGCCACCAGTGATCCCGCGCGGTATCGCACAGATACGCAGTATTTT.

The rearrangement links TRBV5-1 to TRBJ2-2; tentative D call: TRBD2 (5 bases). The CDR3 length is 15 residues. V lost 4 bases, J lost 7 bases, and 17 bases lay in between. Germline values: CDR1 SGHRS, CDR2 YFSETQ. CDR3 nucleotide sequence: TGCGCCAGCAGCGCAAGTCGAGGGCCGGGCGGGGAGCTGTTTTTT. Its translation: CASSASRGPGGELFF.

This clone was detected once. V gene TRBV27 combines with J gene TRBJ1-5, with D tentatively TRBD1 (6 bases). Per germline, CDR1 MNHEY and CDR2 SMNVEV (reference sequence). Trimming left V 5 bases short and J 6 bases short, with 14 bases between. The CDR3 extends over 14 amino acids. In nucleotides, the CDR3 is TGTGCCAGCAGTCCGGCAGGGGCCGGTCAGCCCCAGCATTTT. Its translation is CASSPAGAGQPQHF.

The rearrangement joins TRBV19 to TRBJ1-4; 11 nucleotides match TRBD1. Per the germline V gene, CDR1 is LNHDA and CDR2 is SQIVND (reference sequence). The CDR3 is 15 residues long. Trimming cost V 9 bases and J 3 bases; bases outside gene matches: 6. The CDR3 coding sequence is TGTGCCAGCATGGACAGGGGGCAATCTAATGAAAAACTGTTTTTT. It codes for CASMDRGQSNEKLFF.

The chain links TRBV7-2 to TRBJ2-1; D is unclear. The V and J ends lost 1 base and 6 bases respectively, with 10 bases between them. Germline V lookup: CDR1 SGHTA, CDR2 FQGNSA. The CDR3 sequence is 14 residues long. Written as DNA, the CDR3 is TGTGCCAGCAGCTTAGGCGTAGAGAGCAATGAGCAGTTCTTC. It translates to CASSLGVESNEQFF.

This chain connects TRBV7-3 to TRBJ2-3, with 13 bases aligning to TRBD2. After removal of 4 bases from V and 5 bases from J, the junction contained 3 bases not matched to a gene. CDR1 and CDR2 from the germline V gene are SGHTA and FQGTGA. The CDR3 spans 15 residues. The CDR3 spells CASSSGLAGLDTQYF. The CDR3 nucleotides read TGTGCCAGCAGCTCGGGACTAGCGGGACTAGATACGCAGTATTTT.

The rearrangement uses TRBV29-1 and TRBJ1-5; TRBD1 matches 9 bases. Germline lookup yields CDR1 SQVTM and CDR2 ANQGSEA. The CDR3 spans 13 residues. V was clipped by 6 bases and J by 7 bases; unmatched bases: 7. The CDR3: CSVGTGWGQPQHF. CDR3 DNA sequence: TGCAGCGTGGGGACAGGGTGGGGGCAGCCCCAGCATTTT.

The CDR3 protein is CASSVRLSDTEAFF. CDR3 DNA: TGTGCCAGCAGCGTCCGGCTCTCGGACACTGAAGCTTTCTTT. V and J are TRBV2 and TRBJ1-1, with D unresolved. The CDR3 spans 14 residues. CDR1 is SNHLY and CDR2 is FYNNEI in the germline V gene. Deletions cut 6 bases from V and 3 bases from J, with 14 bases between.

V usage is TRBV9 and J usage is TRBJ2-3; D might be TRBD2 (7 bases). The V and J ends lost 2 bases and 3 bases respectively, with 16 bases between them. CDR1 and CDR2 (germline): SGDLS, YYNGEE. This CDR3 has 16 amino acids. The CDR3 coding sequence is TGTGCCAGCAGCGTGGCTAGGGGGGGAGGAACAGATACGCAGTATTTT. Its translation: CASSVARGGGTDTQYF.

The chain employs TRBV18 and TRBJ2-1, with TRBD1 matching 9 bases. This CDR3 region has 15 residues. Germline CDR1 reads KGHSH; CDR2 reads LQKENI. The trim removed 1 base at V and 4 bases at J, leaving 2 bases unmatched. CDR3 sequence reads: CASSPRTGEYNEQFF. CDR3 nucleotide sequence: TGTGCCAGCTCACCACGGACAGGGGAATACAATGAGCAGTTCTTC.

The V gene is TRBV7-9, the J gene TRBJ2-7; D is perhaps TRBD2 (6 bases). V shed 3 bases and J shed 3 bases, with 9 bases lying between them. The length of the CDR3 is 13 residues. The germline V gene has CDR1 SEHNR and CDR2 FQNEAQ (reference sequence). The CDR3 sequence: CASSFAGNYEQYF. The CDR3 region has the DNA TGTGCCAGCAGCTTTGCGGGGAACTACGAGCAGTACTTC.

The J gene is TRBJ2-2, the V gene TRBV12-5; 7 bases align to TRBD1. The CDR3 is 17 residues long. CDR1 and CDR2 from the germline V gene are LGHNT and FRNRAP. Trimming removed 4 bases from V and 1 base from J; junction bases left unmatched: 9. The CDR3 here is CASGSPRAGGNTGELFF. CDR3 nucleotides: TGTGCTAGTGGTTCTCCACGGGCAGGGGGGAACACCGGGGAGCTGTTTTTT.

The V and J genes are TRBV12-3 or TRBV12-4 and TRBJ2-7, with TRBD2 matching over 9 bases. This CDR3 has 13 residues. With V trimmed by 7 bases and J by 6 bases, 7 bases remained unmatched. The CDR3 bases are TGTGCCAGCACAATCTGGCGGGGGGGCGAGCAGTACTTC. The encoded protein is CASTIWRGGEQYF.

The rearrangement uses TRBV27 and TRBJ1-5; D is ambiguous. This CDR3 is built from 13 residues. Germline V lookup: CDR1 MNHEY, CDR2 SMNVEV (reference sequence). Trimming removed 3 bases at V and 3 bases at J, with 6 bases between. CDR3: CASSLVYNQPQHF. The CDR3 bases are TGTGCCAGCAGTTTGGTCTACAATCAGCCCCAGCATTTT.

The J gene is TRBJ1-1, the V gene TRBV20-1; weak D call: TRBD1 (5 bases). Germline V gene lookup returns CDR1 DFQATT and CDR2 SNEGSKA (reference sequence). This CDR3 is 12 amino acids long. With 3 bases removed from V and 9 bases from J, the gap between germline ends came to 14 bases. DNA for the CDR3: TGCAGTGCTAGTCCTCGGGGACTGAAAGCTTTCTTT. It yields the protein CSASPRGLKAFF.

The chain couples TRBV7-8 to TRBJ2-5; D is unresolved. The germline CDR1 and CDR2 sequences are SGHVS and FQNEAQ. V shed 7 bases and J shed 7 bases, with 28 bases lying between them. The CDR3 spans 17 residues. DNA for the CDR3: TGTGCCAGCATCATTACCCCCTCCGGGCGGTCCGGGTGGACCCAGTACTTC. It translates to CASIITPSGRSGWTQYF.

CDR3: CASSLGEAKNIQYF. As DNA, the CDR3 is TGTGCCAGCAGCTTGGGAGAGGCCAAAAACATTCAGTACTTC. V gene TRBV5-4 combines with J gene TRBJ2-4, with D unclear. Trimming took 0 bases from V and 1 from J, leaving 5 bases between them. CDR3 length: 14 amino acids. From germline, CDR1 is SGHNT and CDR2 YYREEE (reference sequence).

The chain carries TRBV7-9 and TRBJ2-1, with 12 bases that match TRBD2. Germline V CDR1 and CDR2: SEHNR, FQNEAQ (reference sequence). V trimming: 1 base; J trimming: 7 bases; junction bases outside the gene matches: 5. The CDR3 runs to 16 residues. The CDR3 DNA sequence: TGTGCCAGCAGCTTAGGGACTAGCGGGGCCCTGAATGAGCAGTTCTTC. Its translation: CASSLGTSGALNEQFF.

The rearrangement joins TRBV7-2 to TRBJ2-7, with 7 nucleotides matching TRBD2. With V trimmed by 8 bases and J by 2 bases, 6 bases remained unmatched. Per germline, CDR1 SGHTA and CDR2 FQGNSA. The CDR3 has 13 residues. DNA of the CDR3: TGTGCCAGCCGGCCTAGCGGTCCCTACGAGCAGTACTTC. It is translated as CASRPSGPYEQYF. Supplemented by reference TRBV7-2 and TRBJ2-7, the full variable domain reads GAGVSQSPSNKVTEKGKDVELRCDPISGHTALYWYRQSLGQGLEFLIYFQGNSAPDKSGLPSDRFSAERTGGSVSTLTIQRTQQEDSAVYLCASRPSGPYEQYFGPGTRLTVT.

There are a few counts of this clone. The CDR3 sequence is CASSRTSGGNTGELFF. The CDR3 coding sequence is TGTGCCAGCAGCCGGACTAGCGGGGGGAACACCGGGGAGCTGTTTTTT. The chain combines TRBV5-8 with TRBJ2-2; TRBD2 matches 13 bases. CDR3 length: 16 amino acids. The germline CDR1 and CDR2 sequences are SGHTS and YDEGEE. V shed 4 bases, J shed 1 base, and the junction held 1 base outside the gene matches. The whole variable domain, remainder taken from reference TRBV5-8 and TRBJ2-2, is EAGVTQSPTHLIKTRGQQATLRCSPISGHTSVYWYQQALGLGLQFLLWYDEGEERNRGNFPPRFSGRQFPNYSSELNVNALELEDSALYLCASSRTSGGNTGELFFGEGSRLTVL.

The CDR3 is CASSPGTGNEQFF. The CDR3 region has the DNA TGTGCCAGCAGTCCCGGGACAGGGAATGAGCAGTTCTTC. The V and J genes are TRBV28 and TRBJ2-1; 9 bases align to TRBD1. The CDR3 runs 13 residues. The germline V gene has CDR1 MDHEN and CDR2 SYDVKM. V trimming: 5 bases; J trimming: 7 bases; junction bases outside the gene matches: 3. Full variable domain (remainder filled in from reference TRBV28 and TRBJ2-1): DVKVTQSSRYLVKRTGEKVFLECVQDMDHENMFWYRQDPGLGLRLIYFSYDVKMKEKGDIPEGYSVSREKKERFSLILESASTNQTSMYLCASSPGTGNEQFFGPGTRLTVL.